These 4 T cell receptor beta chains share one sample of origin, sequenced in a study of shared clonotypes between healthy human individuals. TCRdb keeps only in-frame clones here, not all; method: immunoSEQ multiplex PCR. This table holds nearly 1 million clones, about three quarters found once. The specimen was memory CD4+ T cells sorted from blood. This sample's subset: CD45RA-negative fraction. The receptors stem from a man between 18 and 29 years old in good health.

This rearrangement joins TRBV10-3 to TRBJ1-5; D may be TRBD1 (5 bases). Germline V lookup: CDR1 ENHRY, CDR2 SYGVKD. V lost 6 bases, J lost 7 bases, and 13 bases lay in between. This CDR3 spans 13 amino acids. This CDR3 reads CAIRRASGQPQHF. CDR3 DNA sequence: TGTGCCATCAGAAGGGCCTCAGGGCAGCCCCAGCATTTT.

The V gene is TRBV25-1, the J gene TRBJ2-5; D ambiguous. The J call may be in error: the DNA end matches TRBJ2-7 better. CDR3 length: 13 amino acids. Per the germline V gene, CDR1 is MGHDK and CDR2 is SYGVNS. The CDR3 nucleotides are TGTGCCAGCAGTTACGGACGGGCCTACGAGCAGTACTTC. This gives the protein CASSYGRAYEQYF.

This clone was picked up a small number of times. This chain links TRBV14 with TRBJ1-5; TRBD1 aligns across 9 bases. Germline V gene data show CDR1 as SGHDN and CDR2 as FVKESK. This CDR3 has 14 residues. Unmatched junction bases numbered 7, after V lost 3 bases and J lost 10 bases. The CDR3 is CASSQGTGRAPQHF. The CDR3 bases are TGTGCCAGCAGCCAGGGGACAGGGCGAGCCCCCCAGCATTTT.

DNA for the CDR3: TGCGCCAGCAGCTTGGAGGGGGGTAGGAACAATGAGCAGTTCTTC. It yields the protein CASSLEGGRNNEQFF. The chain has TRBV5-1 and TRBJ2-1; the D call may be TRBD1 or TRBD2 (6 bases each). Germline-derived CDR1 and CDR2 are SGHRS and YFSETQ. This CDR3 region has 15 residues. V was pared by 0 bases and J by 5 bases, with 12 bases between.